The next 30 T cell receptor beta chains were all read from a single sample in a study of T-cell reconstitution after alpha-beta-depleted transplantation in children (TCRdb year 2016). Library prep was done by PCR. The sequencer listed for this sample is Illumina HiSeq 2500. To normalize quantification of the TCRbeta repertoire, the TCR libraries were built with molecular barcoding that relied on unique molecular identifiers. The public reads were run again by TCRdb, first through fastp at Q25 and then through MiXCR, and only productive beta chains were kept. One record per CDR3 amino acid sequence lists the most common genes and DNA. The sample table lists 350,000 to 450,000 distinct CDR3 sequences, roughly 22% of them with a count of one. The ten largest clones capture approximately 3.9% of the sample. The specimen comprised PBMCs from the stem cell graft donor, sampled from the stem cell graft. The receptors were sampled from a human donor who donated a stem cell graft to a child with acute myeloid leukemia.

This sequence joins TRBV29-1 and TRBJ2-5; D gene uncertain. The ends were cut back, 4 bases at V and 5 bases at J, with 11 bases in the middle. CDR3 length equals 12 residues. Germline CDR1 SQVTM, CDR2 ANQGSEA. As DNA, the CDR3 is TGCAGCGTTGTTTCACTATGGGAGACCCAGTACTTC. This codes for CSVVSLWETQYF.

This clonotype was observed a few times. The J gene is TRBJ1-4, the V gene TRBV7-9; D gene ambiguous. Deletions cut 3 bases from V and 8 bases from J, with 4 bases between. The CDR3 sequence is 11 residues long. Germline CDR1 SEHNR, CDR2 FQNEAQ (reference sequence). CDR3 sequence: CASSFKEKLFF. The CDR3 DNA sequence: TGTGCCAGCAGCTTTAAGGAAAAACTGTTTTTT.

In its sample, this clonotype was seen a few times. The rearrangement uses TRBV7-2 and TRBJ2-3; D might be TRBD2 (5 bases). Germline V CDR1 and CDR2: SGHTA, FQGNSA. V was trimmed by 1 base and J by 5 bases, leaving 10 bases between them. The CDR3 consists of 14 residues. CDR3 sequence reads: CASSLVLGVDTQYF. DNA of the CDR3: TGTGCCAGCAGCTTAGTACTCGGGGTAGATACGCAGTATTTT.

V is TRBV20-1 and J is TRBJ2-1; 11 bases are a match to TRBD2. Germline lookup yields CDR1 DFQATT and CDR2 SNEGSKA (reference sequence). This CDR3 contains 17 residues. The V and J ends lost 0 bases and 12 bases, in that order; junction bases with no gene match: 16. The CDR3 DNA reads TGCAGTGCTAGAGATTATAGAGAACTAGCGGGAGCCGGGGGGCAGTTCTTC. It yields the protein CSARDYRELAGAGGQFF.

The V gene is TRBV5-1, the J gene TRBJ2-7; either TRBD1 or TRBD2 may supply D (6 bases each). CDR3 length equals 15 residues. Trimming shortened V by 3 bases and J by 3 bases, and 16 bases separated the two germline ends. Germline values: CDR1 SGHRS, CDR2 YFSETQ. CDR3 protein: CASSSRGGLDYEQYF. The CDR3 bases are TGCGCCAGCAGCTCTAGAGGGGGGCTAGACTACGAGCAGTACTTC.

This clonotype was found a few times. The rearrangement links TRBV5-1 to TRBJ2-1; D possibly corresponds to TRBD2 (6 bases). The V end lost 0 bases, the J end lost 3 bases, and 10 bases lay between the germline ends. This CDR3 comprises 15 residues. Germline V CDR1 and CDR2: SGHRS, YFSETQ. The CDR3 reads CASSLDGSLYNEQFF. As DNA, the CDR3 is TGCGCCAGCAGCTTGGACGGGAGTCTCTACAATGAGCAGTTCTTC.

In this sample, this clonotype turned up a few times. The chain uses TRBV28 and TRBJ2-1, with TRBD2 matching over 15 bases. Germline V gene lookup returns CDR1 MDHEN and CDR2 SYDVKM. J gave up 9 bases and V 6 bases, and 15 bases lay outside the gene matches. The CDR3 has 18 residues. In DNA form, the CDR3 reads TGTGCCAGCAGACGGACTAGCGGGAGGGCCGGAGGGTACGGTGAGCAGTTCTTC. Amino acids: CASRRTSGRAGGYGEQFF.

This clonotype was observed a few times. J is TRBJ2-7 and V is TRBV6-5; D uncertain. Trimming left V 2 bases short and J 4 bases short, with 12 bases between. Germline V gene sequence: CDR1 MNHEY, CDR2 SVGAGI. The CDR3 length is 14 residues. The CDR3 DNA reads TGTGCCAGCAGTTACGGCACAGTTGGATACGAGCAGTACTTC. It codes for CASSYGTVGYEQYF.

This clonotype showed up many times. The V and J genes are TRBV20-1 and TRBJ2-7; D is possibly TRBD1 (6 bases). There are 14 residues in the CDR3. Germline values: CDR1 DFQATT, CDR2 SNEGSKA (reference sequence). V lost 5 bases and J lost 1, with 15 bases in between. CDR3 DNA: TGCAGTGCTCGTCCTCAGGGGAAGTCCTACGAGCAGTACTTC. This sequence encodes CSARPQGKSYEQYF.

This chain connects TRBV7-2 to TRBJ2-1; 9 bases are shared with TRBD1. The germline V gene encodes CDR1 SGHTA and CDR2 FQGNSA. V lost 5 bases to trimming and J lost 10 bases; unmatched junction nucleotides: 12. This CDR3 is 15 amino acids long. The CDR3 is CASSHDRGIAGEQFF. CDR3 coding DNA: TGTGCCAGCAGCCATGACAGGGGGATAGCAGGCGAGCAGTTCTTC.

This clonotype was detected only a few times. CDR3 protein: CASSGTGGFSETQYF. The CDR3 nucleotides are TGTGCCAGCAGCGGAACAGGGGGATTTTCGGAGACCCAGTACTTC. The chain has TRBV28 and TRBJ2-5; the match to TRBD1 covers 8 bases. V lost 6 bases to trimming and J lost 5 bases; unmatched junction nucleotides: 11. Germline V gene sequence: CDR1 MDHEN, CDR2 SYDVKM. The CDR3 consists of 15 residues.

This clonotype occurred many times. The chain joins TRBV29-1 to TRBJ2-7; D unclear. The CDR3 extends over 12 amino acids. From germline, CDR1 is SQVTM and CDR2 ANQGSEA. V was trimmed by 0 bases and J by 4 bases, leaving 7 bases between them. The CDR3 DNA reads as TGCAGCGTTGAAGATGTGGGTTACGAGCAGTACTTC. It specifies CSVEDVGYEQYF.

There are many counts of this clonotype. The V call is TRBV20-1, the J call TRBJ2-1, with 9 bases aligning to TRBD2. Germline CDR1 reads DFQATT; CDR2 reads SNEGSKA (reference sequence). The trim removed 3 bases at V and 1 base at J, leaving 4 bases unmatched. The CDR3 consists of 15 residues. CDR3 residues: CSASGAGGSYNEQFF. DNA of the CDR3: TGCAGTGCTAGTGGGGCGGGAGGGTCCTACAATGAGCAGTTCTTC.

At least ten counts were recorded for this clonotype. The chain employs TRBV6-1 and TRBJ2-5; possible D gene TRBD2, 5 bases. This CDR3 region has 15 residues. CDR1 and CDR2 from the germline V gene are MNHNS and SASEGT. V was shortened by 1 base and J by 4 bases, with 13 bases between the two germline ends. CDR3 residues: CASSEEVRAGETQYF. DNA for the CDR3: TGTGCCAGCAGTGAAGAAGTGAGGGCCGGAGAGACCCAGTACTTC.

This clonotype was seen only once. This sequence joins TRBV15 and TRBJ2-2, with D hard to call. Germline CDR1 is LNHNV and CDR2 is YYDKDF (reference sequence). With 0 bases removed from V and 1 base from J, the gap between germline ends came to 12 bases. This CDR3 contains 17 residues. The CDR3: CATSREVAVLNTGELFF. The CDR3 region has the DNA TGTGCCACCAGCAGAGAGGTGGCAGTGTTGAACACCGGGGAGCTGTTTTTT.

The chain recombines TRBV7-2 with TRBJ2-5; the D gene is possibly TRBD1 (5 bases). The germline CDR1 and CDR2 sequences are SGHTA and FQGNSA. This CDR3 contains 14 residues. V lost 2 bases to trimming and J lost 3 bases, with 10 bases between them. This CDR3 reads CASSLSVQEETQYF. CDR3 DNA: TGTGCCAGCAGCTTATCCGTACAGGAAGAGACCCAGTACTTC.

This clonotype was seen more than once but under ten times. This sequence joins TRBV15 and TRBJ1-1; possibly TRBD1 for D (5 bases). V shed 2 bases and J shed 10 bases, with 20 bases lying between them. CDR3 size: 15 residues. CDR1 is LNHNV and CDR2 is YYDKDF in the germline V gene (reference sequence). CDR3 region: CATSRSSGTQTRAFF. In DNA form, the CDR3 reads TGTGCCACCAGCAGAAGCTCCGGGACGCAGACACGAGCTTTCTTT.

The rearrangement links TRBV5-1 to TRBJ2-3; the match to TRBD2 covers 11 bases. CDR1 SGHRS and CDR2 YFSETQ come from the germline V gene. With V trimmed by 3 bases and J by 5 bases, 8 bases remained unmatched. This CDR3 comprises 16 residues. The DNA of the CDR3 is TGCGCCAGCAGCTGGGGACTAGCGGAGAGGGGAGATACGCAGTATTTT. Protein sequence: CASSWGLAERGDTQYF.

This clonotype was counted once. The chain combines TRBV15 with TRBJ2-7, with TRBD1 as a possible D gene (5 bases). Trimming removed 0 bases from V and 4 bases from J, with 13 bases in between. This CDR3 is built from 15 residues. Germline CDR1 and CDR2: LNHNV and YYDKDF (reference sequence). The CDR3 is CATSRDKGQGYEQYF. CDR3 bases: TGTGCCACCAGCAGAGACAAGGGCCAGGGATACGAGCAGTACTTC.

The chain uses TRBV20-1 and TRBJ2-7, with a possible D match to TRBD2 (6 bases). The CDR3 has 12 residues. In germline, CDR1 is DFQATT, CDR2 SNEGSKA (reference sequence). Trimming took off 3 bases at V and 7 bases at J, with 13 bases between the two ends. CDR3 sequence: CSASRDSREQYF. For the CDR3, the DNA is TGCAGTGCTAGCCGGGACTCGAGAGAGCAGTACTTC.

V is TRBV7-6 and J is TRBJ1-2; 7 bases fit TRBD1. This CDR3 region has 14 residues. The ends lost 5 bases at V and 4 bases at J; junction bases unmatched: 7. Looked up from germline, CDR1 is SGHVS and CDR2 is FNYEAQ. CDR3 bases: TGTGCCAGCAGCGATCGGGACAGCACCTATGGCTACACCTTC. It encodes CASSDRDSTYGYTF.

The sample holds a few counts of this clonotype. This sequence joins TRBV12-3 or TRBV12-4 and TRBJ2-1; 8 bases line up with TRBD2. The CDR3 spans 15 residues. V gave up 6 bases and J gave up 4 bases; unmatched junction bases: 8. CDR3 region: CASSPTGGGYNEQFF. The CDR3 bases are TGTGCCAGCAGCCCTACGGGAGGGGGGTACAATGAGCAGTTCTTC.

This clonotype was counted a few times. The chain joins TRBV20-1 to TRBJ2-3; 11 bases are a match to TRBD2. The germline gives CDR1 DFQATT, CDR2 SNEGSKA (reference sequence). V was pared by 6 bases and J by 3 bases, with 8 bases of the junction left unmatched. CDR3 length: 15 residues. CDR3 bases: TGCAGTGCCCTGGGGCTAGCGGGAGGTACAGATACGCAGTATTTT. This sequence encodes CSALGLAGGTDTQYF.

This clonotype turned up a few times. V is TRBV4-1 and J is TRBJ2-1, with 7 nucleotides matching TRBD2. Germline lookup yields CDR1 MGHRA and CDR2 YSYEKL. The V and J ends lost 1 base and 10 bases, in that order; junction bases with no gene match: 7. CDR3 size: 14 residues. CDR3 sequence: CASSQGTLAVEQFF. DNA for the CDR3: TGCGCCAGCAGCCAAGGGACTCTAGCGGTAGAGCAGTTCTTC.

This clonotype showed up just a few times. The rearrangement joins TRBV25-1 to TRBJ1-1; no firm D call. This CDR3 region has 11 residues. V was trimmed by 11 bases and J by 1 base, leaving 8 bases between them. CDR1 is MGHDK, CDR2 SYGVNS, per germline. CDR3 nucleotide sequence: TGTGCCGCTGGGTGGAACACTGAAGCTTTCTTT. Translating it yields CAAGWNTEAFF.

This clonotype was seen a handful of times. This chain connects TRBV28 to TRBJ1-4; unclear D gene. Trimming took off 3 bases at V and 7 bases at J, with 6 bases between the two ends. The CDR3 consists of 12 residues. The germline CDR1 and CDR2 sequences are MDHEN and SYDVKM. CDR3 DNA: TGTGCCAGCAGTTTTTCGGCTGAAAAACTGTTTTTT. Protein product: CASSFSAEKLFF.

The chain links TRBV27 to TRBJ2-1; D is possibly TRBD1 (5 bases). CDR3 size: 16 residues. Germline values: CDR1 MNHEY, CDR2 SMNVEV (reference sequence). The V end was cut by 5 bases, the J end by 3 bases, with 17 bases between. This CDR3 reads CASSPLGQGVYNEQFF. The CDR3 DNA reads as TGTGCCAGCAGTCCACTGGGGCAGGGCGTCTACAATGAGCAGTTCTTC.

This clonotype was picked up a small number of times. This chain uses TRBV5-1 with TRBJ1-1, with D possibly being TRBD1 (5 bases). Germline CDR1 and CDR2: SGHRS and YFSETQ. The CDR3 spans 13 residues. Trimming removed 3 bases at V and 6 bases at J, with 12 bases between. In nucleotides, the CDR3 is TGCGCCAGCAGCTGGGGGACGGCCTCTGAAGCTTTCTTT. Amino acids: CASSWGTASEAFF.

In its sample, this clonotype was seen many times. The chain employs TRBV20-1 and TRBJ2-7, with unresolved D. This CDR3 has 12 amino acids. Germline values: CDR1 DFQATT, CDR2 SNEGSKA (reference sequence). Deletions cut 0 bases from V and 2 bases from J, with 5 bases between. The CDR3 sequence is CSAREFTYEQYF. The CDR3 DNA reads TGCAGTGCTAGAGAATTCACCTACGAGCAGTACTTC.

Here the CDR3 reads CASSPPRLARTYEQYF. As DNA, the CDR3 is TGCGCCAGCAGCCCCCCCCGACTAGCGAGGACCTACGAGCAGTACTTC. The V gene is TRBV10-2, the J gene TRBJ2-7; 8 nucleotides match TRBD2. The germline gives CDR1 WSHSY, CDR2 SAAADI. The CDR3 contains 16 residues. Trimming cost V 6 bases and J 2 bases; bases outside gene matches: 12.